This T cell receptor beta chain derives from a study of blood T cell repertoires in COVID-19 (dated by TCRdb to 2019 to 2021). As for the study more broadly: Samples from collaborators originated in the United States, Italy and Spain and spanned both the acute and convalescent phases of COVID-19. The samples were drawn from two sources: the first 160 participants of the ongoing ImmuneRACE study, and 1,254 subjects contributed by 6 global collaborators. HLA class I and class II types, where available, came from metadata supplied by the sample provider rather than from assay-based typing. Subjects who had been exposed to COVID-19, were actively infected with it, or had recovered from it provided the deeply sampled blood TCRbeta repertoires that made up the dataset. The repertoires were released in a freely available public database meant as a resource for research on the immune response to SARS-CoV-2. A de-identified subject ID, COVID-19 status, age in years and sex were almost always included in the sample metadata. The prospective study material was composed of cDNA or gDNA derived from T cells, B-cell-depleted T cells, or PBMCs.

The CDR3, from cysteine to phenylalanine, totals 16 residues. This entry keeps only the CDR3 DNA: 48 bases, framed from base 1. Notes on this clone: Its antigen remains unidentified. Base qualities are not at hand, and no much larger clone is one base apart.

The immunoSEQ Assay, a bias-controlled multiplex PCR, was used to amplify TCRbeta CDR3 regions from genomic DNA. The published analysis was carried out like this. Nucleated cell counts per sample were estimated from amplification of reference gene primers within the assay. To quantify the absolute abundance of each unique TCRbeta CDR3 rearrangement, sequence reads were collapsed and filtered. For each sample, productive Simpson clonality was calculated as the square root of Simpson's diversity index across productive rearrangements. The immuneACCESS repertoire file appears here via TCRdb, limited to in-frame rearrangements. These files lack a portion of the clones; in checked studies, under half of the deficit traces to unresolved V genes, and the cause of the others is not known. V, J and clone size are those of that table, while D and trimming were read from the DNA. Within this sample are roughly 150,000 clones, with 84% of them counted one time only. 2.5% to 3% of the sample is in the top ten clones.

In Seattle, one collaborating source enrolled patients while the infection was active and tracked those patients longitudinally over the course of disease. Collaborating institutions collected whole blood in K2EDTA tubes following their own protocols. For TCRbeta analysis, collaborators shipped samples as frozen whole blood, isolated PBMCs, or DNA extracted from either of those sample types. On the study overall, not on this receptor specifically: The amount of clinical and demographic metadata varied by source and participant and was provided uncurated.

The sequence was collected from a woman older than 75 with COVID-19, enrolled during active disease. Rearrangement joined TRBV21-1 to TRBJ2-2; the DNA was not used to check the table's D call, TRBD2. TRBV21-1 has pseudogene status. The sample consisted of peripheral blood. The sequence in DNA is TGTGCCACCGTGGCCCTAGCGGGGGCGTACACCGGGGAGCTGTTTTTT. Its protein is CATVALAGAYTGELFF.